Below are 18 T cell receptor beta chains sequenced from a single sample in a study of immune characterization of retroperitoneal liposarcoma. TCRdb reprocessed the PCR reads with MiXCR, giving one entry per CDR3 protein. The sample yields fewer than 11,000 distinct CDR3 sequences, 27% seen once. Sequenced material: tumor tissue. Source of these receptors: a female donor with retroperitoneal liposarcoma.

In its sample, this clonotype is medium-sized. The rearrangement joins TRBV7-6 to TRBJ2-7; tentatively, D is TRBD1 (6 bases). The CDR3 is 13 amino acids. V was shortened by 4 bases and J by 7 bases, with 14 bases between the two germline ends. The germline V gene has CDR1 SGHVS and CDR2 FNYEAQ. The CDR3 DNA reads TGTGCCAGCAGCTCCGGACAGTGGGAGGAGCAGTACTTC. This encodes CASSSGQWEEQYF.

By share, this clonotype ranks as medium-sized. The chain has TRBV7-6 and TRBJ2-1; 7 positions match TRBD2. The DNA matches TRBJ2-7 better at its end, which makes the J call doubtful. This CDR3 comprises 16 residues. The germline gives CDR1 SGHVS, CDR2 FNYEAQ. The CDR3 DNA follows: TGTGCCAGCAGCCCAAGTGGCGGGAGTCTCTCCTACGAGCAGTACTTC. Translated: CASSPSGGSLSYEQYF.

The V and J genes are TRBV6-5 and TRBJ1-1; D may be TRBD1 (5 bases). The CDR3 covers 13 residues. Germline V gives CDR1 MNHEY, CDR2 SVGAGI. Trimming left V 6 bases short and J 1 base short, with 9 bases between. The CDR3 sequence is CASSGTRNTEAFF. The CDR3 region has the DNA TGTGCCAGCAGCGGGACGCGGAACACTGAAGCTTTCTTT.

This clonotype has more than one count but fewer than ten. This chain uses TRBV12-3 or TRBV12-4 with TRBJ1-4, with TRBD1 as a possible D gene (5 bases). Trimming left V 4 bases short and J 8 bases short, with 17 bases between. CDR3 length: 15 amino acids. In DNA form, the CDR3 reads TGTGCCAGCAGTTATAGGGGAGGGCTGGGCGAAAAACTGTTTTTT. This sequence encodes CASSYRGGLGEKLFF.

This clonotype has a handful of counts. Its ends do not fully match the called genes, so a read error is possible. This sequence joins TRBV27 and TRBJ2-4, with D uncertain. The J call may be wrong; the DNA end is better matched by TRBJ2-7. This CDR3 is 14 amino acids long. Germline values: CDR1 MNHEY, CDR2 SMNVEV (reference sequence). The DNA of the CDR3 is TGTGCCAGCGGTTTAAAACCCGATCCCTACGAGCAGTACTTC. It encodes CASGLKPDPYEQYF.

By its share, this clonotype is medium-sized (0.01 to 0.1%). V gene TRBV6-1 combines with J gene TRBJ2-1, with 14 bases matching TRBD2. Germline-derived CDR1 and CDR2 are MNHNS and SASEGT. The CDR3 is made up of 17 amino acids. The V segment lost 3 bases and the J segment 13 bases; nucleotides outside the gene matches: 14. CDR3 loop: CASSEETSGGVQETQFF. The CDR3 DNA sequence: TGTGCCAGCAGTGAGGAGACTAGCGGGGGGGTCCAAGAGACCCAGTTCTTC.

This clonotype is categorized as medium-sized (0.01 to 0.1%). This chain uses TRBV10-2 with TRBJ2-2, with D tentatively TRBD2 (6 bases). The CDR3 loop spans 16 amino acids. The germline V gene has CDR1 WSHSY and CDR2 SAAADI. V lost 0 bases to trimming and J lost 1 base, with 9 bases between them. The CDR3 sequence is CASSESGSGNTGELFF. The CDR3 coding sequence is TGCGCCAGCAGTGAGTCGGGTAGCGGGAACACCGGGGAGCTGTTTTTT.

This clonotype came up many times. This sequence joins TRBV6-1 and TRBJ1-6, with a weak D call TRBD1 (5 bases). CDR3 length equals 16 residues. Germline V CDR1 and CDR2: MNHNS, SASEGT. Trimming pared 7 bases from V and 4 bases from J, leaving 17 bases between. The CDR3 loop reads CASTEKSDRYNSPLHF. The CDR3 DNA follows: TGTGCCAGCACCGAAAAGAGCGACAGATATAATTCACCCCTCCACTTT.

The chain carries TRBV6-6 and TRBJ2-5, with 11 nucleotides matching TRBD2. CDR3 length: 12 residues. Germline loops: CDR1 MNHNY, CDR2 SVGAGI (reference sequence). J was trimmed by 4 bases and V by 10 bases; bases with no gene match: 2. CDR3 in amino acids: CAIGLAGETQYF. In DNA form, the CDR3 reads TGTGCCATCGGACTAGCGGGAGAGACCCAGTACTTC.

This clonotype was counted many times. V gene TRBV6-1 combines with J gene TRBJ2-1; the D is unclear. This CDR3 contains 15 residues. V was cut by 2 bases and J by 1 base, with 9 bases left in between. The germline V gene has CDR1 MNHNS and CDR2 SASEGT. The CDR3 nucleotides are TGTGCCAGCAGTGAAACATGGCAGTCCTACAATGAGCAGTTCTTC. This codes for CASSETWQSYNEQFF.

The rearrangement uses TRBV6-8 and TRBJ2-5, with 7 bases identical to TRBD1. CDR3 length: 16 amino acids. Unmatched junction bases numbered 13, after V lost 5 bases and J lost 4 bases. Germline CDR1 is MNHGY and CDR2 is SAAAGT. The CDR3: CASSHLTGLGVETQYF. As DNA, the CDR3 is TGTGCCAGCAGTCACCTGACAGGGCTAGGGGTAGAGACCCAGTACTTC.

The chain has TRBV6-1 and TRBJ2-3; the D is unclear. Between the trimmed V and J ends, which lost 5 bases and 1 base, there was a span of 16 bases. This CDR3 contains 16 residues. Per germline, CDR1 MNHNS and CDR2 SASEGT. The CDR3 DNA reads as TGTGCCAGCAGTTCCGTGACGGGTGGAGGCACAGATACGCAGTATTTT. Translated: CASSSVTGGGTDTQYF.

The genes are TRBV6-1 and TRBJ2-3, with D tentatively TRBD2 (5 bases). V lost 2 bases to trimming and J lost 7 bases, with 10 bases between them. This CDR3 region has 13 residues. Germline loops: CDR1 MNHNS, CDR2 SASEGT. CDR3 bases: TGTGCCAGCAGTGAAACGGGATGGTATACGCAGTATTTT. It translates to CASSETGWYTQYF.

CDR3: CASSSPSSGNNEQYF. In DNA, the CDR3 is TGTGCCAGCAGTTCCCCATCCAGCGGGAACAACGAGCAGTACTTC. The V call is TRBV6-1, the J call TRBJ2-1, with 7 positions matching TRBD2. The end of the DNA fits TRBJ2-7 better, so the J call may be wrong. Germline CDR1 and CDR2: MNHNS and SASEGT. This CDR3 spans 15 amino acids.

As for this clonotype: As the CDR3 is not closed by the conserved phenylalanine or tryptophan, this likely results from a read error. The DNA is left out, because the CDR3 cannot be placed on it with certainty; the CDR3 is given as TCRdb lists it. The chain carries TRBV7-6 and TRBJ2-3; the table's TRBD1 call for D was not verified on the DNA. The germline gives CDR1 SGHVS, CDR2 FNYEAQ. The CDR3 contains 16 residues when both ends are counted. The CDR3 protein is CASTRGRDSYEQFFGP.

This clonotype is medium-sized. This chain links TRBV6-1 with TRBJ2-5, with 11 bases that match TRBD2. The ends lost 4 bases at V and 11 bases at J; junction bases unmatched: 15. The V gene's germline CDR1 is MNHNS and CDR2 SASEGT. There are 16 residues in the CDR3. The CDR3, as DNA: TGTGCCAGCAGTGTCTCTCTAGCGGGAGGTGGGAATGAGCAGTACTTC. Its protein product is CASSVSLAGGGNEQYF.

Ten or more counts support this clonotype. The rearrangement uses TRBV11-3 and TRBJ2-1; D uncertain. TRBJ2-7 explains the end of the DNA better; the J call may be wrong. Germline values: CDR1 SGHNT, CDR2 YENEEA. This CDR3 region has 14 residues. The DNA of the CDR3 is TGTGCCAGCAGCTTAGATGATAACTTCGACGAGCAGTACTTC. This sequence encodes CASSLDDNFDEQYF.

This clonotype came up once. V and J are TRBV6-1 and TRBJ1-2; D call uncertain. The CDR3 is made up of 16 amino acids. V shed 0 bases and J shed 8 bases, with 19 bases lying between them. Germline loops: CDR1 MNHNS, CDR2 SASEGT. CDR3 coding DNA: TGTGCCAGCAGTGAAGCGACCCAGGTCATGAGGGTGGGCTACACCTTC. Translated: CASSEATQVMRVGYTF.